This T cell receptor beta chain derives from a study of cytomegalovirus exposure and HLA in healthy donors. CDR3 size: 13 residues. Germline CDR1 and CDR2: MDHEN and SYDVKM. Trimming took 2 bases from V and 4 from J, leaving 8 bases between them. Profiling relied on immunoSEQ multiplex PCR, and the TCRdb table lists in-frame clones only, not all of them. The data hold around 69,000 clones, with 95% to 96% observed a single time. The chain recombines TRBV28 with TRBJ1-2; D not certain. The material sequenced was PBMCs. This sequence originates from a woman aged 18-29 years in good health and CMV-seropositive. DNA for the CDR3: TGTGCCAGCAGTTTACTCGGAGGCTATGGCTACACCTTC. This gives the protein CASSLLGGYGYTF.